This T cell receptor beta chain was sequenced in a study of blood T cell repertoires in COVID-19. Study-wide background: T cells, B-cell-depleted T cells, or PBMCs provided the cDNA or gDNA that served as material.

CDR3 length: 18 amino acids. CDR1 LGHNA and CDR2 YSLEER come from the germline V gene. The junction had 4 bases not matched to a gene; V was cut back by 3 bases and J by 0 bases. Clones were read by immunoSEQ multiplex PCR, and TCRdb kept only the in-frame ones, dropping some. Of roughly 70,000 clones detected, approximately 87% appear once; the ten largest clones hold approximately 5.4%. The rearrangement joins TRBV4-3 to TRBJ2-3; 15 bases agree with TRBD2. Specimen: peripheral blood. The source of this sequence is a man aged 45-65 years with active COVID-19. The CDR3 protein is CASSQGLAGGTSTDTQYF. DNA of the CDR3: TGCGCCAGCAGCCAGGGACTAGCGGGGGGCACTAGCACAGATACGCAGTATTTT.